The present T cell receptor beta chain was sequenced within a study of regulatory T cells in long-lasting Graves disease. Findings of the study overall: The study found persistent patients shared more public clonotypes (roughly 3,000) than new patients (roughly 880).

Sequencing libraries for TCR beta were prepared with iRepertoire HTBI primers and Arm-PCR of CDR3 regions. TCRdb reprocessed the multiplex PCR reads via MiXCR and lists one record per CDR3 protein. The data contain some 430,000 distinct CDR3 sequences, roughly a fifth of them seen just once; the ten biggest clones take up roughly 6.9%. This clonotype was counted at least ten times. Its antigen remains unknown. Time point defined: persistent/refractory GD, antithyroid drugs over 5 years with positive TRAb. PBMC-extracted RNA yielded the TCR library. Sequencing used peripheral blood mononuclear cells (PBMCs), obtained when the disease was refractory, from a patient treated with antithyroid drugs. This clonotype was obtained from a female donor with Graves disease.

DNA of the CDR3: TGTGCCAGCAGCCCACTGGGACAAATCTATGGCTACACCTTC. As protein: CASSPLGQIYGYTF. V usage is TRBV12-3 or TRBV12-4 and J usage is TRBJ1-2; a weak D match, TRBD1 (6 bases). V lost 6 bases and J lost 4, with 15 bases in between. The CDR3 length is 14 residues.